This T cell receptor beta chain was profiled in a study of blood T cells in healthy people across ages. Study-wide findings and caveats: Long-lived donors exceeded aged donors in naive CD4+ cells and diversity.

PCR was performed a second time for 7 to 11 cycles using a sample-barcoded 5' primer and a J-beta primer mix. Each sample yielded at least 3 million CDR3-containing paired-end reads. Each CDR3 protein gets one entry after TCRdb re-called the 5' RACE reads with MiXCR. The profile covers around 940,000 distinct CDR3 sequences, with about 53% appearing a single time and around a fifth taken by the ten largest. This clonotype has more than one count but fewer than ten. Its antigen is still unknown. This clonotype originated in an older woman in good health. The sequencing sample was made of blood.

The CDR3 coding sequence is TGTGCCAGCAAATTACTAGCGGGAGATGGGGTCTACGAGCAGTACTTC. Protein sequence: CASKLLAGDGVYEQYF. J is TRBJ2-7 and V is TRBV6-6; TRBD2 matches 11 bases. In germline, CDR1 is MNHNY, CDR2 SVGAGI (reference sequence). V lost 7 bases and J lost 3; bases outside the gene matches: 11. The CDR3 spans 16 residues.